Following are 25 T cell receptor beta chains from one sample sequenced in a study of human T cells and chemical hapten exposure. TCRdb processed the RACE reads anew with MiXCR; each CDR3 protein has one entry. The sample includes 62,000 or so distinct CDR3 sequences, more than 9.5% of them seen just once. Sample time point: patch test 3, about 24 weeks after DPC sensitization. Treatment defined: therapeutic diphenylcyclopropenone sensitization with weekly scalp DPC. This material consisted of whole blood, taken in connection with sensitization to the hapten diphenylcyclopropenone (DPC). Receptors were obtained from a woman aged 25 to 39 with alopecia areata. Some clones in this sample may be carry-over from other donors' samples.

This clonotype has only a few counts. The rearrangement links TRBV5-4 to TRBJ2-1; tentative D call: TRBD1 (6 bases). The CDR3 runs to 15 residues. Germline assignment: CDR1 SGHNT and CDR2 YYREEE (reference sequence). Trimming removed 4 bases at V and 4 bases at J, with 15 bases between. The CDR3 coding sequence is TGTGCCAGCAGCCCTACACAGGGTTGGTACAATGAGCAGTTCTTC. This gives the protein CASSPTQGWYNEQFF.

This clonotype was counted between two and nine times. The genes are TRBV20-1 and TRBJ2-3; 11 nucleotides agree with TRBD2. Trimming removed 6 bases from V and 5 bases from J; junction bases left unmatched: 13. Germline V gene data show CDR1 as DFQATT and CDR2 as SNEGSKA (reference sequence). CDR3 length equals 16 residues. CDR3 sequence: CSADEGLAGGVDTQYF. DNA of the CDR3: TGCAGTGCCGACGAAGGACTAGCGGGTGGCGTAGATACGCAGTATTTT.

This clonotype turned up a few times. CDR3 loop: CASSFLSGQGWPQHF. The CDR3 bases are TGTGCCAGCAGCTTCTTATCGGGACAGGGGTGGCCCCAGCATTTT. The chain employs TRBV7-2 and TRBJ1-5, with 10 nucleotides matching TRBD1. Germline trimming cut 3 bases from V and 9 bases from J; bases unmatched to any gene: 8. This CDR3 comprises 15 residues. Germline V CDR1 and CDR2: SGHTA, FQGNSA. Filled out from reference TRBV7-2 and TRBJ1-5, the complete variable domain reads GAGVSQSPSNKVTEKGKDVELRCDPISGHTALYWYRQSLGQGLEFLIYFQGNSAPDKSGLPSDRFSAERTGGSVSTLTIQRTQQEDSAVYLCASSFLSGQGWPQHFGDGTRLSIL.

The rearrangement uses TRBV28 and TRBJ1-5; tentative D call: TRBD1 (5 bases). This CDR3 is 14 amino acids long. V lost 2 bases, J lost 4 bases, and 9 bases lay in between. Germline values: CDR1 MDHEN, CDR2 SYDVKM. CDR3 in amino acids: CASSLRQPNQPQHF. The CDR3 region has the DNA TGTGCCAGCAGTTTAAGACAGCCGAATCAGCCCCAGCATTTT.

This clonotype was detected a few times. The chain is built from TRBV11-3 and TRBJ1-1; D call uncertain. The germline CDR1 and CDR2 sequences are SGHNT and YENEEA. The germline V and J ends were trimmed by 0 bases and 0 bases, with 2 bases remaining between them. CDR3 size: 13 residues. The CDR3 here is CASSLDLNTEAFF. CDR3 DNA sequence: TGTGCCAGCAGCTTAGATCTGAACACTGAAGCTTTCTTT.

In its sample, this clonotype was seen many times. V and J are TRBV4-1 and TRBJ1-1; D is undetermined. Germline CDR1 and CDR2: MGHRA and YSYEKL. The CDR3 length is 14 residues. V was clipped by 7 bases and J by 5 bases, with 17 bases between them. This CDR3 is CASKESTLWTEAFF. In nucleotides, the CDR3 is TGCGCCAGCAAGGAAAGTACCCTTTGGACTGAAGCTTTCTTT.

V usage is TRBV4-3 and J usage is TRBJ2-7; D is ambiguous. Germline CDR1 reads LGHNA; CDR2 reads YSLEER. The V end was cut by 4 bases, the J end by 2 bases, with 15 bases between. The CDR3 covers 15 residues. CDR3 protein: CASSPRLGGTYEQYF. DNA for the CDR3: TGCGCCAGCAGCCCTCGTCTGGGCGGAACCTACGAGCAGTACTTC.

The V gene is TRBV11-2, the J gene TRBJ2-3; 9 bases agree with TRBD1. J was trimmed by 1 base and V by 5 bases; bases with no gene match: 19. The CDR3 sequence is 20 residues long. Germline loops: CDR1 SGHAT, CDR2 FQNNGV. The CDR3 reads CASSTHSIPGQGAGTDTQYF. The CDR3 nucleotides are TGTGCCAGCAGCACCCACTCAATCCCGGGACAGGGAGCAGGCACAGATACGCAGTATTTT.

This chain connects TRBV5-1 to TRBJ2-2, with 7 bases lining up with TRBD1. V lost 4 bases, J lost 1 base, and 4 bases stayed unmatched. The germline V gene has CDR1 SGHRS and CDR2 YFSETQ. The CDR3 is made up of 15 amino acids. The CDR3 nucleotides read TGCGCCAGCAGCACAGGGACAGTGAACACCGGGGAGCTGTTTTTT. Residues: CASSTGTVNTGELFF. The complete variable domain, with remaining parts taken from reference TRBV5-1 and TRBJ2-2, reads KAGVTQTPRYLIKTRGQQVTLSCSPISGHRSVSWYQQTPGQGLQFLFEYFSETQRNKGNFPGRFSGRQFSNSRSEMNVSTLELGDSALYLCASSTGTVNTGELFFGEGSRLTVL.

This clonotype turned up a few times. V and J are TRBV3-1 and TRBJ1-5; D ambiguous. Germline V lookup: CDR1 LGHDT, CDR2 YNNKEL (reference sequence). The CDR3 runs 15 residues. V lost 1 base to trimming and J lost 9 bases, with 16 bases between them. CDR3 bases: TGTGCCAGCAGCCAAGGGAGAGACCCCGGGCGGCCCCAGCATTTT. Encoded protein: CASSQGRDPGRPQHF.

The J gene is TRBJ2-2, the V gene TRBV11-2; 7 bases are a match to TRBD2. V gave up 3 bases and J gave up 6 bases; unmatched junction bases: 10. The germline V gene encodes CDR1 SGHAT and CDR2 FQNNGV. The CDR3 runs 16 residues. The CDR3 nucleotides are TGTGCCAGCAGCTTGAACTGGGGACGGGAGGCCGGGGAGCTGTTTTTT. This sequence encodes CASSLNWGREAGELFF.

The CDR3 reads CASKGSDTRSQYF. Here the CDR3 DNA reads TGTGCCAGCAAAGGGTCCGACACCCGATCCCAGTATTTT. V usage is TRBV7-2 and J usage is TRBJ2-3; D is ambiguous. CDR1 SGHTA and CDR2 FQGNSA come from the germline V gene. This CDR3 contains 13 residues. V lost 7 bases and J lost 12, with 20 bases in between.

This clonotype was observed at least ten times. The chain couples TRBV27 to TRBJ1-4; D is possibly TRBD1 (5 bases). The ends were cut back, 3 bases at V and 7 bases at J, with 9 bases in the middle. The germline V gene encodes CDR1 MNHEY and CDR2 SMNVEV (reference sequence). CDR3 length equals 13 residues. CDR3 DNA sequence: TGTGCCAGCAGTTTCAGGGCAGGTGAAAAACTGTTTTTT. Translating gives CASSFRAGEKLFF.

This clonotype was observed a few times. The chain joins TRBV7-9 to TRBJ2-7; TRBD2 is a possible D gene (5 bases). Germline CDR1 reads SEHNR; CDR2 reads FQNEAQ (reference sequence). This CDR3 spans 14 amino acids. Trimming stripped 4 bases from V and 0 bases from J, with 10 bases between. This CDR3 is CASSSRGNSYEQYF. The CDR3 DNA is TGTGCCAGCAGCTCACGGGGAAACTCCTACGAGCAGTACTTC.

This clonotype was recorded a few times. The chain has TRBV29-1 and TRBJ2-2; D is undetermined. CDR3 size: 12 residues. Germline V gene lookup returns CDR1 SQVTM and CDR2 ANQGSEA. V was cut by 7 bases and J by 1 base, with 7 bases left in between. The CDR3 DNA sequence: TGCAGCGGCGTGGGGAACACCGGGGAGCTGTTTTTT. This translates into CSGVGNTGELFF.

This clonotype was seen once. The rearrangement links TRBV5-1 to TRBJ2-5; 7 bases align to TRBD1. The CDR3 totals 15 residues. V was clipped by 2 bases and J by 3 bases; unmatched bases: 7. Germline V lookup: CDR1 SGHRS, CDR2 YFSETQ. The DNA for the CDR3 is TGCGCCAGCAGCTTCTACTCCGGGACAGAAGAGACCCAGTACTTC. This gives the protein CASSFYSGTEETQYF.

This clonotype was recorded at least ten times. The chain recombines TRBV20-1 with TRBJ1-2; 7 bases fit TRBD1. Trimming cost V 8 bases and J 6 bases; bases outside gene matches: 21. The CDR3 sequence is 16 residues long. Germline-derived CDR1 and CDR2 are DFQATT and SNEGSKA (reference sequence). The CDR3 DNA reads TGCAGTCCAAAACCCCCAACAGGGGCCCTACGGGATGGCTACACCTTC. Its translation is CSPKPPTGALRDGYTF.

This clonotype came up many times. The chain couples TRBV7-2 to TRBJ2-7, with D maybe TRBD2 (5 bases). Germline loops: CDR1 SGHTA, CDR2 FQGNSA. The V end was cut by 6 bases, the J end by 0 bases, with 15 bases between. The CDR3 length is 15 residues. CDR3 coding DNA: TGTGCCAGCAGGTCCCCGGGAACGGGCTCCTACGAGCAGTACTTC. Protein product: CASRSPGTGSYEQYF. Together with reference TRBV7-2 and TRBJ2-7, the CDR3 gives the full variable domain: GAGVSQSPSNKVTEKGKDVELRCDPISGHTALYWYRQSLGQGLEFLIYFQGNSAPDKSGLPSDRFSAERTGGSVSTLTIQRTQQEDSAVYLCASRSPGTGSYEQYFGPGTRLTVT.

The CDR3 spells CASTTMGDYEKLFF. The CDR3 DNA sequence: TGTGCCAGCACTACGATGGGGGATTATGAAAAACTGTTTTTT. V is TRBV2 and J is TRBJ1-4, with a tentative D call TRBD1 (5 bases). This CDR3 comprises 14 residues. Germline V CDR1 and CDR2: SNHLY, FYNNEI. The V gene lost 7 bases and the J gene lost 6 bases, with 15 bases spanning the gap.

This clonotype was seen a few times. The chain carries TRBV18 and TRBJ2-5; no reliable D call. Trimming removed 3 bases from V and 4 bases from J, with 9 bases in between. The CDR3 runs to 13 residues. Germline CDR1 KGHSH, CDR2 LQKENI. Written as DNA, the CDR3 is TGTGCCAGCTCACCCCCGTCGGGAGAGACCCAGTACTTC. This codes for CASSPPSGETQYF.

At least ten counts were recorded for this clonotype. The gene calls are TRBV2 and TRBJ2-7, with no clear D. Germline lookup yields CDR1 SNHLY and CDR2 FYNNEI. V was clipped by 8 bases and J by 7 bases, with 12 bases between them. The CDR3 is 11 amino acids. The CDR3, as DNA: TGTGCCAGCTCGGCCGCCACGGAGCAGTACTTC. Amino acid sequence: CASSAATEQYF.

The rearrangement links TRBV3-1 to TRBJ2-5; 16 bases align to TRBD2. J lost 2 bases, V lost 4 bases, and 1 base had no gene match. The germline V gene has CDR1 LGHDT and CDR2 YNNKEL (reference sequence). The CDR3 sequence is 16 residues long. CDR3 DNA: TGTGCCAGCAGCCTGGGACTAGCGGGAGGGCAAGAGACCCAGTACTTC. It encodes CASSLGLAGGQETQYF.

This clonotype was picked up a small number of times. V gene TRBV29-1 combines with J gene TRBJ1-1; the D is unclear. Germline V CDR1 and CDR2: SQVTM, ANQGSEA. Trimming cost V 7 bases and J 8 bases, with 11 bases left between them. This CDR3 spans 10 amino acids. CDR3 protein: CSAAQTEAFF. The CDR3 nucleotides read TGCAGCGCGGCACAGACAGAAGCTTTCTTT.

This clonotype was seen many times. The chain joins TRBV7-6 to TRBJ2-3, with D perhaps being TRBD1 or TRBD2 (5 bases each). Trimming stripped 2 bases from V and 4 bases from J, with 13 bases between. CDR3 length: 15 amino acids. Germline V lookup: CDR1 SGHVS, CDR2 FNYEAQ. CDR3 region: CASSLRGRTPDTQYF. CDR3 DNA sequence: TGTGCCAGCAGCTTAAGGGGACGGACCCCAGATACGCAGTATTTT.

This clonotype was picked up a small number of times. The chain employs TRBV29-1 and TRBJ2-2, with unresolved D. Trimming cost V 6 bases and J 6 bases, with 14 bases left between them. Germline assignment: CDR1 SQVTM and CDR2 ANQGSEA. This CDR3 region has 13 residues. The CDR3 DNA reads TGCAGCGTCGCCGGGCCTGGCTCCGGGGAGCTGTTTTTT. It encodes CSVAGPGSGELFF.